This entry features one TCR beta chain sequence. This CDR3 contains 13 residues. Deletions cut 5 bases from V and 11 bases from J, with 18 bases between. CDR1 is SGHAT and CDR2 is FQNNGV in the germline V gene. TCRdb reprocessed the RT-PCR reads via MiXCR and lists one record per CDR3 protein. The repertoire holds about 680,000 distinct CDR3 sequences, with around 14% as singletons. Sample: memory CD4+ T cells from blood. The receptor was derived from a female donor in good health, serving as a healthy control. The chain is built from TRBV11-2 and TRBJ1-1; D unclear. The CDR3 spells CASSPRVRAEAFF. The CDR3 coding sequence is TGTGCCAGCAGCCCACGCGTCCGGGCAGAGGCTTTCTTT.